This T cell receptor (beta chain) was sequenced in a study of cytomegalovirus exposure and HLA in healthy donors. The assay was immunoSEQ multiplex PCR, and TCRdb's table has in-frame clones only and misses some. Seen here are tens of thousands of clones, about 93% observed once, and the top ten hold 3.2%. V dropped 4 bases and J dropped 5; count of bases not matched to a gene: 14. This CDR3 spans 17 amino acids. Per the germline V gene, CDR1 is MGHDK and CDR2 is SYGVNS. The chain has TRBV25-1 and TRBJ2-5; 9 bases line up with TRBD2. The sequenced sample was PBMCs. This receptor was obtained from a woman between 18 and 29 years old in good health and CMV-seropositive. In nucleotides, the CDR3 is TGTGCCAGCAGTGCCAGGTTGGGCGGGGGGGCCGCTGAGACCCAGTACTTC. Protein sequence: CASSARLGGGAAETQYF.